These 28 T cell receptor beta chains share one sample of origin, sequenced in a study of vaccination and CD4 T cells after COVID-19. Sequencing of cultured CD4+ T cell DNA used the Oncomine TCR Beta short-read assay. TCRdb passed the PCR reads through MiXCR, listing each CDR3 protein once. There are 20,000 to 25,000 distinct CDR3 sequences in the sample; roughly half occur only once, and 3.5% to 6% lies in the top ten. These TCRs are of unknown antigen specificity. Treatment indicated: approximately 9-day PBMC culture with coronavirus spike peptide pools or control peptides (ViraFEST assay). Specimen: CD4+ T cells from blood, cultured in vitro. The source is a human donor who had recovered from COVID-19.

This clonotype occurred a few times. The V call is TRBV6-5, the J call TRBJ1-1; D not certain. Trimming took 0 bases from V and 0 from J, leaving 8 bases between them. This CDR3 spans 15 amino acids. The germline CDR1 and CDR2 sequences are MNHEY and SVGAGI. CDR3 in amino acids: CASSYSRLLNTEAFF. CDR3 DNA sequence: TGTGCCAGCAGTTACTCGAGGTTGCTGAACACTGAAGCTTTCTTT.

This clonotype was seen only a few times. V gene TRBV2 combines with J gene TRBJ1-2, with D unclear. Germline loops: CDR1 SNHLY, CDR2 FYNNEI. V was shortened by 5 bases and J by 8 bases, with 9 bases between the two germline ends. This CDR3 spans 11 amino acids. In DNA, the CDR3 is TGTGCCAGCAGTTCTGGTGGCGGCTACACCTTC. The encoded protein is CASSSGGGYTF.

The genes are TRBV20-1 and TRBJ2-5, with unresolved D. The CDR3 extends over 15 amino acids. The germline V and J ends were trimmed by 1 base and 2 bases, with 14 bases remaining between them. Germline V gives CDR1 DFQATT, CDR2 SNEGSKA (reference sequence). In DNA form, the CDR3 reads TGCAGTGCTAGAGTACCTAGACCCGGTCAAGAGACCCAGTACTTC. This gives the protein CSARVPRPGQETQYF.

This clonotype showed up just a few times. CDR3 DNA: TGTGCCAGCAGCAAAGGGGCCCAAGGTGACACCGGGGAGCTGTTTTTT. As protein: CASSKGAQGDTGELFF. V and J are TRBV21-1 and TRBJ2-2; no DNA check was done on the table's D call, TRBD2. TRBV21-1 is tagged as a pseudogene. The CDR3 runs 16 residues.

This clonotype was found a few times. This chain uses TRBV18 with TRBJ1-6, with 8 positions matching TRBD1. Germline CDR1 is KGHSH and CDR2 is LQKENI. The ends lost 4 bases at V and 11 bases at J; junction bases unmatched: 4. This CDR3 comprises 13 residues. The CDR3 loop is CASSLETGAPLHF. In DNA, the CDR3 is TGTGCCAGCTCACTAGAGACAGGGGCACCCCTCCACTTT.

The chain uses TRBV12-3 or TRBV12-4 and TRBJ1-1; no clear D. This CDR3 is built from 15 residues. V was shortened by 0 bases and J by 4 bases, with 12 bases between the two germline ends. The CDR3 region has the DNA TGTGCCAGCAGTTTAGCGTCGGGGAGATTCACTGAAGCTTTCTTT. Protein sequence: CASSLASGRFTEAFF.

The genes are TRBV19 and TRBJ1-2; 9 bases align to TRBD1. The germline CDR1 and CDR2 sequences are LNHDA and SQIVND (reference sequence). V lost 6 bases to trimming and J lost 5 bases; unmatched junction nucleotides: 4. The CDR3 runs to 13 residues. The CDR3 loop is CASRRTGVYGYTF. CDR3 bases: TGTGCCAGTAGGAGGACAGGGGTATATGGCTACACCTTC.

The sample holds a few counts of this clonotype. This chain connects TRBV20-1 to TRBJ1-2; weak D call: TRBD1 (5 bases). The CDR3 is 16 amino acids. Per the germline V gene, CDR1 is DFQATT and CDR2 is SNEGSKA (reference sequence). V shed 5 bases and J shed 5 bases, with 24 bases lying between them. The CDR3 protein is CSASREGQGSRYGYTF. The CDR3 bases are TGCAGTGCTTCTAGAGAGGGGCAGGGAAGTCGGTATGGCTACACCTTC.

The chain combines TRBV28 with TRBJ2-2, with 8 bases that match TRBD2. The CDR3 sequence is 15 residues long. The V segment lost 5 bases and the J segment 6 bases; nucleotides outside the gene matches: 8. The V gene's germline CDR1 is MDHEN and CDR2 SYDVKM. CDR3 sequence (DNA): TGTGCCAGCAGTCTCGGGACTAGTGGTCCCGGGGAGCTGTTTTTT. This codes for CASSLGTSGPGELFF.

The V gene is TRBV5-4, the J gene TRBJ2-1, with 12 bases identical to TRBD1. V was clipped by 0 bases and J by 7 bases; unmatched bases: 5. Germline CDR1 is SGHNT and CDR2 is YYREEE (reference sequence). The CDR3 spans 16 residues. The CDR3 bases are TGTGCCAGCAGCTTGGTGGGACAGGGGGCAAGGAATGAGCAGTTCTTC. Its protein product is CASSLVGQGARNEQFF.

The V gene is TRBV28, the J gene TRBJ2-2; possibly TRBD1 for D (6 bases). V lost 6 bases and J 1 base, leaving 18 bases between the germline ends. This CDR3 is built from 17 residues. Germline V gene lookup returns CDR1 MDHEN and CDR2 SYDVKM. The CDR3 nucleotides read TGTGCCAGCAGCGACCGCTCGGGACACTTGAACACCGGGGAGCTGTTTTTT. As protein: CASSDRSGHLNTGELFF.

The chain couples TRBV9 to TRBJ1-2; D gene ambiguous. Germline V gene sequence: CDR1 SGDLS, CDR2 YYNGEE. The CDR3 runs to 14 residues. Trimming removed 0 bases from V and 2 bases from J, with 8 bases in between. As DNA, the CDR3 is TGTGCCAGCAGCGTAGGATTAGAGAACTATGGCTACACCTTC. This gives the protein CASSVGLENYGYTF.

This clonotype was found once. The CDR3 DNA is TGTGCCATCAGTGACAGGGGGACTGAAGCTTTCTTT. This sequence encodes CAISDRGTEAFF. The chain has TRBV10-3 and TRBJ1-1, with TRBD1 matching over 7 bases. From germline, CDR1 is ENHRY and CDR2 SYGVKD. CDR3 size: 12 residues. With V trimmed by 3 bases and J by 5 bases, 0 bases remained unmatched.

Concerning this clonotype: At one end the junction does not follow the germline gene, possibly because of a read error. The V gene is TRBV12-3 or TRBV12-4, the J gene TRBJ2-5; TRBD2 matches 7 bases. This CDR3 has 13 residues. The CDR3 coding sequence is TGTGCCAGCAGCTTAGATGTGCGGGGGAACCAGTACTTC. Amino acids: CASSLDVRGNQYF.

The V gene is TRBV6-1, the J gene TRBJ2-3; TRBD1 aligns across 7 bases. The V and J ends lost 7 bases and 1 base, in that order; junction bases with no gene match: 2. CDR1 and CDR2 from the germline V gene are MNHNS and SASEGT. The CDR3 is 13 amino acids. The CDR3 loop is CASTGGRTDTQYF. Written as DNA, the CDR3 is TGTGCCAGCACAGGGGGTCGCACAGATACGCAGTATTTT.

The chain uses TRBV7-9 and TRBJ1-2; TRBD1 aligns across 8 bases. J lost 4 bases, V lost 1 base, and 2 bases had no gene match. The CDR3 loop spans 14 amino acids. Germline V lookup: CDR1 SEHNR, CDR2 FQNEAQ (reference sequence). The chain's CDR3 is CASSLGQGLYGYTF. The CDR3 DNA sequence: TGTGCCAGCAGCTTAGGACAGGGGCTCTATGGCTACACCTTC.

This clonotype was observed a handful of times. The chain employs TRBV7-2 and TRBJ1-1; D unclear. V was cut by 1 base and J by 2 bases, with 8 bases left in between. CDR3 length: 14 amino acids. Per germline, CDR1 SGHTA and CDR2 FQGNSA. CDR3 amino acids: CASSLGVTNTEAFF. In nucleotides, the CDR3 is TGTGCCAGCAGCTTAGGCGTAACAAACACTGAAGCTTTCTTT.

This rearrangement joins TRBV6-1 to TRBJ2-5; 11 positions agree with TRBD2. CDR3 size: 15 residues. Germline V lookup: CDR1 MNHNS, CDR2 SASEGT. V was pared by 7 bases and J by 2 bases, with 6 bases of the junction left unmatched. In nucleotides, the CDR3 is TGTGCCAGCACCGGGCTAGCGGGGGGACAAGAGACCCAGTACTTC. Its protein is CASTGLAGGQETQYF.

The CDR3 here is CASSGGVRGYEQFF. The CDR3 DNA is TGTGCCAGCAGTGGAGGGGTCAGGGGCTATGAGCAGTTCTTC. V usage is TRBV2 and J usage is TRBJ2-1; D is perhaps TRBD1 (6 bases). This CDR3 is 14 amino acids long. From germline, CDR1 is SNHLY and CDR2 FYNNEI. Trimming took off 4 bases at V and 8 bases at J, with 15 bases between the two ends.

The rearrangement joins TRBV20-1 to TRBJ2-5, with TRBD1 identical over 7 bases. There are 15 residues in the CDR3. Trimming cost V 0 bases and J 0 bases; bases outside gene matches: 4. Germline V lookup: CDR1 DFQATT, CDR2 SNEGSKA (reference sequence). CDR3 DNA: TGCAGTGCTAGAGATCTCGGGACAGACCAAGAGACCCAGTACTTC. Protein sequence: CSARDLGTDQETQYF.

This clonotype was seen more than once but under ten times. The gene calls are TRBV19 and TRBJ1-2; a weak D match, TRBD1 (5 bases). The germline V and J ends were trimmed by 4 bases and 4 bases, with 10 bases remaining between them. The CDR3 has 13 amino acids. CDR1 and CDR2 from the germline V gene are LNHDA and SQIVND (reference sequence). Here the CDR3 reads CASSKEGPYGYTF. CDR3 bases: TGTGCCAGTAGTAAAGAGGGACCCTATGGCTACACCTTC.

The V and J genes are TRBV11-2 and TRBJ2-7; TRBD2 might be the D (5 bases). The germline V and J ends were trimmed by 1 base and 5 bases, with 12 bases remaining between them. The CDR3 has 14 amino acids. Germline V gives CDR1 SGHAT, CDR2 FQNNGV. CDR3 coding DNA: TGTGCCAGCAGCTTAGGTGGGCTCGGGGACGAGCAGTACTTC. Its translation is CASSLGGLGDEQYF. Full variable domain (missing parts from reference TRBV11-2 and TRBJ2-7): EAGVAQSPRYKIIEKRQSVAFWCNPISGHATLYWYQQILGQGPKLLIQFQNNGVVDDSQLPKDRFSAERLKGVDSTLKIQPAKLEDSAVYLCASSLGGLGDEQYFGPGTRLTVT.

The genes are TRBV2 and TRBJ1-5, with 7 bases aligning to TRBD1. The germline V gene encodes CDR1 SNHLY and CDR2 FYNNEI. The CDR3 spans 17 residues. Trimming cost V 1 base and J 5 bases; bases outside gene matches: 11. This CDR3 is CASSEEWGQRADQPQHF. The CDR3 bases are TGTGCCAGCAGTGAAGAGTGGGGACAGCGGGCGGATCAGCCCCAGCATTTT.

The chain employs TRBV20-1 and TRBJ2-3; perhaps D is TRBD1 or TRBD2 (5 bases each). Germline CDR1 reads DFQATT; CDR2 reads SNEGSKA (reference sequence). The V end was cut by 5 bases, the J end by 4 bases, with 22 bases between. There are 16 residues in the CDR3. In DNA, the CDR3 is TGCAGTGCTGGGGGTCGGGCTTACCCGGGTTCAGATACGCAGTATTTT. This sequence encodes CSAGGRAYPGSDTQYF.

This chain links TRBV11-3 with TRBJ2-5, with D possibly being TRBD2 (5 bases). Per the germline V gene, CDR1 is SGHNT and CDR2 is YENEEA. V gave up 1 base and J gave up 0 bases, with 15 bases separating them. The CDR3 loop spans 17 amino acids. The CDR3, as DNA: TGTGCCAGCAGCTTAGGGAGGTGGGCACCGGACCAAGAGACCCAGTACTTC. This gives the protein CASSLGRWAPDQETQYF.

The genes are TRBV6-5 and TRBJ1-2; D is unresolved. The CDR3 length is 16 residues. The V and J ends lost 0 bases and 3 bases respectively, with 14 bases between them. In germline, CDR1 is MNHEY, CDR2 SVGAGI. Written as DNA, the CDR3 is TGTGCCAGCAGTTACTCTTACGGGCGGAGGGACTATGGCTACACCTTC. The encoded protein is CASSYSYGRRDYGYTF.

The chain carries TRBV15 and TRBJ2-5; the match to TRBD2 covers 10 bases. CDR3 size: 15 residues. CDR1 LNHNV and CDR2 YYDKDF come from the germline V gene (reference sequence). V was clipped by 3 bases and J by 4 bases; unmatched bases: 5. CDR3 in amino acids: CATSRELAGLETQYF. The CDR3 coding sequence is TGTGCCACCAGCAGGGAACTAGCGGGATTAGAGACCCAGTACTTC.

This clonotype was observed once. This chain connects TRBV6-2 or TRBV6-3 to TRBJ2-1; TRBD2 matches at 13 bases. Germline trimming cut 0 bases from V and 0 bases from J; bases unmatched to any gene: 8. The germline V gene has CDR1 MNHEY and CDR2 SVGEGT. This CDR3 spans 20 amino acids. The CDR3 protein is CASSYSRGLAGSSSYNEQFF. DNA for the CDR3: TGTGCCAGCAGTTACTCCAGGGGACTAGCGGGGAGTAGCTCCTACAATGAGCAGTTCTTC.